This T cell receptor (beta chain) was recovered during a study of early T cells in non-severe SARS-CoV-2 infection. Across the whole study: Bulk RNA from unsorted whole blood was sequenced; chains were unpaired. Whole-study findings and limits: Sequences matched to VDJdb favored anti-spike CD8 responses, while private and CD4 specificities were missed.

Many counts were recorded for this clonotype. Its antigen is undetermined. The length of the CDR3 is 14 residues. J lost 8 bases, V lost 10 bases, and 8 bases had no gene match. CDR1 and CDR2 from the germline V gene are MNHEY and SMNVEV (reference sequence). cDNA molecules, individually, were tagged with unique molecular identifiers. Via MiXCR, TCRdb re-called the 5' RACE reads, giving one row per CDR3 protein. Of approximately 76,000 distinct CDR3 sequences listed, roughly an eighth are singletons. Sequenced: whole blood. This chain connects TRBV27 to TRBJ2-2; 12 bases match TRBD2. The sequence came from an adult who was a healthcare worker with PCR-confirmed SARS-CoV-2 infection or an uninfected control (not recorded which). The CDR3 DNA follows: TGTGCCACGAGACTAGCGGGAGTAGCTGGGGAGCTGTTTTTT. Translating it yields CATRLAGVAGELFF.